The rows below give T cell receptor beta chains drawn from one sample of a study of blood T cell repertoires in COVID-19. Sequencing used immunoSEQ multiplex PCR; TCRdb keeps in-frame clones, though not all of them. This table holds roughly 70,000 clones, 88% found once. Sequencing used peripheral blood. The source is a human donor in a cohort sampled during active COVID-19. The CDR3 runs from the conserved cysteine through the conserved F or W. The order of the fields is V gene, J gene, D gene, clone size, CDR3 protein, CDR3 DNA. A D gene is named only where the DNA matches it firmly. Clone size appears in some rows only: once, few, many, or a class for an expanded clone.

v_gene: TRBV19
j_gene: TRBJ2-2
d_gene: TRBD2
abundance: -
CDR3aa: CASSSGTSGTGELFF
CDR3nt: TGTGCCAGCAGCTCCGGGACTAGCGGGACCGGGGAGCTGTTTTTT

v_gene: TRBV11-1
j_gene: TRBJ2-5
d_gene: -
abundance: -
CDR3aa: CASGRGTQTQYF
CDR3nt: TGTGCCAGCGGAAGGGGGACGCAGACCCAGTACTTC

v_gene: TRBV24-1
j_gene: TRBJ2-3
d_gene: -
abundance: -
CDR3aa: CATRGPGLASSTDTQYF
CDR3nt: TGTGCCACCAGGGGGCCAGGGCTAGCGTCTAGCACAGATACGCAGTATTTT

v_gene: TRBV28
j_gene: TRBJ2-7
d_gene: TRBD1
abundance: -
CDR3aa: CASSVPGDSSLGEQYF
CDR3nt: TGTGCCAGCAGTGTACCCGGGGACAGCTCCCTGGGGGAGCAGTACTTC

v_gene: TRBV10-2
j_gene: TRBJ2-5
d_gene: TRBD1
abundance: once
CDR3aa: CASSGDPGTGHPQETQYF
CDR3nt: TGCGCCAGCAGTGGGGACCCCGGGACAGGCCACCCACAAGAGACCCAGTACTTC

v_gene: TRBV7-2
j_gene: TRBJ2-1
d_gene: TRBD2
abundance: -
CDR3aa: CASSYYGGNSYNEQFF
CDR3nt: TGTGCCAGCAGCTATTACGGGGGGAATTCATACAATGAGCAGTTCTTC

v_gene: TRBV11-1
j_gene: TRBJ1-1
d_gene: -
abundance: -
CDR3aa: CASSLKPGTEAFF
CDR3nt: TGTGCCAGCAGCTTAAAGCCGGGCACTGAAGCTTTCTTT

v_gene: TRBV28
j_gene: TRBJ1-5
d_gene: -
abundance: -
CDR3aa: CASSLNLKPQHF
CDR3nt: TGTGCCAGCAGTCTCAACTTGAAGCCCCAGCATTTT

v_gene: TRBV19
j_gene: TRBJ1-1
d_gene: TRBD1
abundance: -
CDR3aa: CASSIGTGGTEAFF
CDR3nt: TGTGCCAGTAGTATAGGGACAGGGGGCACTGAAGCTTTCTTT

v_gene: TRBV20-1
j_gene: TRBJ2-3
d_gene: TRBD2
abundance: -
CDR3aa: CSASSGGYTDTQYF
CDR3nt: TGCAGTGCTAGTAGCGGGGGGTACACAGATACGCAGTATTTT

v_gene: TRBV5-1
j_gene: TRBJ2-3
d_gene: -
abundance: -
CDR3aa: CASSLGIDTDTQYF
CDR3nt: TGCGCCAGCAGCCTTGGTATAGACACAGATACGCAGTATTTT

v_gene: TRBV5-1
j_gene: TRBJ1-1
d_gene: TRBD1
abundance: -
CDR3aa: CASGVQGGNTEAFF
CDR3nt: TGCGCCAGCGGCGTACAGGGGGGGAACACTGAAGCTTTCTTT

v_gene: TRBV6-5
j_gene: TRBJ1-1
d_gene: -
abundance: -
CDR3aa: CASSYGDKNTEAFF
CDR3nt: TGTGCCAGCAGTTACGGGGACAAGAACACTGAAGCTTTCTTT

v_gene: TRBV6-5
j_gene: TRBJ2-5
d_gene: -
abundance: -
CDR3aa: CASSSTQGLGETQYF
CDR3nt: TGTGCCAGCAGTTCCACCCAGGGTTTGGGAGAGACCCAGTACTTC

v_gene: TRBV30
j_gene: TRBJ2-2
d_gene: -
abundance: -
CDR3aa: CACRRGPANTGELFF
CDR3nt: TGTGCCTGCCGCCGCGGGCCCGCGAACACCGGGGAGCTGTTTTTT

v_gene: TRBV9
j_gene: TRBJ1-2
d_gene: TRBD1
abundance: -
CDR3aa: CASSVGQGNYGYTF
CDR3nt: TGTGCCAGCAGCGTAGGACAGGGAAACTATGGCTACACCTTC

v_gene: TRBV4-1
j_gene: TRBJ2-3
d_gene: -
abundance: once
CDR3aa: CASSQGVGGTSTDTRYF
CDR3nt: TGCGCCAGCAGCCAAGGGGTCGGGGGTACTAGCACAGATACGCGGTATTTT

v_gene: TRBV4-2
j_gene: TRBJ2-1
d_gene: TRBD2
abundance: -
CDR3aa: CASSQDLAGSNEQFF
CDR3nt: TGTGCCAGCAGCCAAGATTTAGCGGGTTCTAATGAGCAGTTCTTC

v_gene: TRBV27
j_gene: TRBJ2-3
d_gene: -
abundance: -
CDR3aa: CASSLTGIGKLYF
CDR3nt: TGTGCCAGCAGTTTAACAGGGATAGGGAAGTTGTATTTT

v_gene: TRBV19
j_gene: TRBJ2-3
d_gene: TRBD2
abundance: -
CDR3aa: CASSVIGLAGDRDTQYF
CDR3nt: TGTGCCAGTAGTGTCATCGGACTAGCGGGAGATAGGGATACGCAGTATTTT

v_gene: TRBV24-1
j_gene: TRBJ2-1
d_gene: TRBD1
abundance: few
CDR3aa: CATSEGGTGGSEQFF
CDR3nt: TGTGCCACCAGTGAGGGGGGGACAGGGGGCAGTGAGCAGTTCTTC

v_gene: TRBV5-1
j_gene: TRBJ2-3
d_gene: TRBD2
abundance: -
CDR3aa: CASSPGLAGNTDTQYF
CDR3nt: TGCGCCAGCAGCCCGGGACTAGCGGGAAACACAGATACGCAGTATTTT

v_gene: TRBV6-5
j_gene: TRBJ1-2
d_gene: -
abundance: -
CDR3aa: CASSYSNTRDYGYTF
CDR3nt: TGTGCCAGCAGTTACTCGAATACTAGGGACTATGGCTACACCTTC

v_gene: TRBV19
j_gene: TRBJ2-1
d_gene: -
abundance: -
CDR3aa: CASSISPGAYNEQFF
CDR3nt: TGTGCCAGTAGTATTAGTCCAGGGGCCTACAATGAGCAGTTCTTC

v_gene: TRBV24-1
j_gene: TRBJ2-2
d_gene: -
abundance: -
CDR3aa: CATSEPGGDAGELFF
CDR3nt: TGTGCCACCAGTGAACCGGGCGGGGATGCCGGGGAGCTGTTTTTT

v_gene: TRBV27
j_gene: TRBJ2-3
d_gene: -
abundance: -
CDR3aa: CASSTSVAAHYTDTQYF
CDR3nt: TGTGCCAGCAGTACGAGTGTAGCGGCACACTACACAGATACGCAGTATTTT

v_gene: TRBV19
j_gene: TRBJ1-1
d_gene: -
abundance: -
CDR3aa: CASISNGLIKAFF
CDR3nt: TGTGCCAGTATCTCAAACGGGTTAATTAAAGCTTTCTTT

v_gene: TRBV10-3
j_gene: TRBJ1-3
d_gene: -
abundance: -
CDR3aa: CAIRGDISGNTIYF
CDR3nt: TGTGCCATCAGGGGGGACATCTCTGGAAACACCATATATTTT

v_gene: TRBV14
j_gene: TRBJ2-5
d_gene: -
abundance: -
CDR3aa: CASSHRVRETQYF
CDR3nt: TGTGCCAGCAGCCACAGGGTCAGAGAGACCCAGTACTTC

v_gene: TRBV5-6
j_gene: TRBJ1-2
d_gene: -
abundance: -
CDR3aa: CASSQGHFPYGYTF
CDR3nt: TGTGCCAGCAGCCAAGGACACTTTCCCTATGGCTACACCTTC

v_gene: TRBV11-2
j_gene: TRBJ2-1
d_gene: -
abundance: -
CDR3aa: CASSLGFGGPNEQFF
CDR3nt: TGTGCCAGCAGCTTAGGGTTCGGAGGGCCGAATGAGCAGTTCTTC

v_gene: TRBV28
j_gene: TRBJ1-2
d_gene: TRBD1
abundance: -
CDR3aa: CASSLRAGGGYTF
CDR3nt: TGTGCCAGCAGTTTAAGGGCAGGGGGTGGCTACACCTTC

v_gene: TRBV7-9
j_gene: TRBJ1-2
d_gene: TRBD1
abundance: -
CDR3aa: CASSSVPGQGGDNYGYTF
CDR3nt: TGTGCCAGCAGCTCTGTCCCGGGACAGGGAGGTGATAACTATGGCTACACCTTC

v_gene: TRBV19
j_gene: TRBJ2-1
d_gene: TRBD1
abundance: -
CDR3aa: CASRLRDRINNEQFF
CDR3nt: TGTGCCAGTAGACTCCGGGACAGGATTAACAATGAGCAGTTCTTC

v_gene: TRBV3-1/TRBV3-2
j_gene: TRBJ2-3
d_gene: TRBD2
abundance: -
CDR3aa: CASSQGQTSGIPDTQYF
CDR3nt: TGTGCCAGCAGCCAAGGTCAGACTAGCGGGATCCCAGATACGCAGTATTTT

v_gene: TRBV10-3
j_gene: TRBJ2-1
d_gene: TRBD2
abundance: -
CDR3aa: CAIKAVAGGQLFF
CDR3nt: TGTGCCATCAAAGCCGTAGCGGGAGGGCAGCTGTTCTTC

v_gene: TRBV19
j_gene: TRBJ2-1
d_gene: -
abundance: -
CDR3aa: CASSIRSITPIPYNEQFF
CDR3nt: TGTGCCAGTAGTATCCGCAGTATTACACCGATCCCCTACAATGAGCAGTTCTTC

v_gene: TRBV30
j_gene: TRBJ1-5
d_gene: TRBD1
abundance: -
CDR3aa: CAWSLGQGHQPQHF
CDR3nt: TGTGCCTGGAGTCTCGGACAGGGCCATCAGCCCCAGCATTTT

v_gene: TRBV19
j_gene: TRBJ1-5
d_gene: -
abundance: -
CDR3aa: CASTTRGINQPQHF
CDR3nt: TGTGCCAGTACCACGCGGGGAATCAATCAGCCCCAGCATTTT

v_gene: TRBV4-1
j_gene: TRBJ2-7
d_gene: -
abundance: -
CDR3aa: CASSQVSGMYEQYF
CDR3nt: TGCGCCAGCAGCCAAGTTTCGGGGATGTACGAGCAGTACTTC

v_gene: TRBV7-9
j_gene: TRBJ1-1
d_gene: TRBD1
abundance: -
CDR3aa: CASIPRDRVYSLAFF
CDR3nt: TGTGCCAGCATCCCCCGGGACAGGGTTTATTCGTTAGCTTTCTTT

v_gene: TRBV11-3
j_gene: TRBJ2-2
d_gene: -
abundance: -
CDR3aa: CASSSSPNGELFF
CDR3nt: TGTGCCAGCAGCTCCTCCCCTAACGGGGAGCTGTTTTTT

v_gene: TRBV28
j_gene: TRBJ2-7
d_gene: TRBD1
abundance: -
CDR3aa: CASSRWARGSYEQYF
CDR3nt: TGTGCCAGCAGCCGGTGGGCCAGGGGGTCCTACGAGCAGTACTTC